The next 10 T cell receptor beta chains were all read from a single sample in a study of cytomegalovirus exposure and HLA in healthy donors. It was with 60 Vbeta and 13 Jbeta primers that the PCR ran. Clones were sequenced by immunoSEQ multiplex PCR, and TCRdb holds only the in-frame ones, with some missing. The sample has around 120,000 clones, roughly 85% seen once; the top ten hold about 3%. Sequences were obtained from PBMCs. The source of these receptors is a woman in her thirties or forties in good health and CMV-seronegative.

The chain employs TRBV18 and TRBJ1-1, with D hard to call. CDR1 is KGHSH, CDR2 LQKENI, per germline. CDR3 size: 14 residues. V was trimmed by 0 bases and J by 6 bases, leaving 11 bases between them. The CDR3 DNA follows: TGTGCCAGCTCACCACCTAGCCGGCAGCCTGAAGCTTTCTTT. Its protein is CASSPPSRQPEAFF. The complete variable domain, with remaining parts taken from reference TRBV18 and TRBJ1-1, reads NAGVMQNPRHLVRRRGQEARLRCSPMKGHSHVYWYRQLPEEGLKFMVYLQKENIIDESGMPKERFSAEFPKEGPSILRIQQVVRGDSAAYFCASSPPSRQPEAFFGQGTRLTVV.

CDR3 nucleotides: TGCAGCGTTGCCGGACAGTATGGCTACACCTTC. Translating it yields CSVAGQYGYTF. The rearrangement uses TRBV29-1 and TRBJ1-2; D might be TRBD1 (6 bases). The CDR3 loop spans 11 amino acids. Trimming cost V 4 bases and J 5 bases, with 8 bases left between them. The V gene's germline CDR1 is SQVTM and CDR2 ANQGSEA.

The chain employs TRBV7-2 and TRBJ1-2; D is undetermined. The V end lost 1 base, the J end lost 8 bases, and 8 bases lay between the germline ends. The germline V gene has CDR1 SGHTA and CDR2 FQGNSA. CDR3 size: 12 residues. The CDR3 loop reads CASSLDQRGYTF. The CDR3 DNA reads TGTGCCAGCAGCTTAGATCAGCGGGGCTACACCTTC.

The rearrangement links TRBV15 to TRBJ2-5; 8 positions agree with TRBD2. V lost 0 bases, J lost 5 bases, and 8 bases stayed unmatched. The CDR3 is 16 amino acids. Germline V CDR1 and CDR2: LNHNV, YYDKDF (reference sequence). The CDR3 region is CATSRDLAGRPETQYF. CDR3 DNA sequence: TGTGCCACCAGCAGAGATTTAGCGGGGCGTCCGGAGACCCAGTACTTC.

The chain links TRBV7-9 to TRBJ1-1, with unresolved D. V gave up 4 bases and J gave up 0 bases, with 9 bases separating them. Germline-derived CDR1 and CDR2 are SEHNR and FQNEAQ (reference sequence). CDR3 length equals 14 residues. The CDR3 loop is CASSSAQVNTEAFF. CDR3 in DNA: TGTGCCAGCAGCTCCGCCCAGGTGAACACTGAAGCTTTCTTT.

This clone was seen once. The junction and the germline gene differ at one end; a read error may be behind it. This sequence joins TRBV6-1 and TRBJ2-1; tentatively, D is TRBD1 (6 bases). CDR3 length: 15 amino acids. Germline lookup yields CDR1 MNHNS and CDR2 SASEGT. The CDR3 sequence is CASTETDSLYNEQFF. CDR3 nucleotides: TGTGCCAGCACTGAAACGGACAGCCTTTACAATGAGCAGTTCTTC.

The J gene is TRBJ1-3, the V gene TRBV27; perhaps TRBD1 as D (6 bases). Germline V CDR1 and CDR2: MNHEY, SMNVEV (reference sequence). V shed 6 bases and J shed 2 bases, with 11 bases lying between them. This CDR3 region has 14 residues. The CDR3 region has the DNA TGTGCCAGCAGAAAAGGGGGTACTGGAAACACCATATATTTT. Encoded protein: CASRKGGTGNTIYF.

The chain is built from TRBV30 and TRBJ2-7, with D unresolved. V was pared by 0 bases and J by 1 base, with 16 bases between. This CDR3 has 16 residues. Germline CDR1 GTSNPN, CDR2 SVGIG (reference sequence). CDR3 DNA sequence: TGTGCCTGGAGTGTACCCTGGGCAGCCTATTCCTACGAGCAGTACTTC. Encoded protein: CAWSVPWAAYSYEQYF.

This clone has just one count. The V and J genes are TRBV30 and TRBJ2-5, with TRBD1 matching over 7 bases. The germline gives CDR1 GTSNPN, CDR2 SVGIG (reference sequence). There are 15 residues in the CDR3. After removal of 3 bases from V and 2 bases from J, the junction contained 9 bases not matched to a gene. CDR3: CAWRLFGTVQETQYF. Written as DNA, the CDR3 is TGTGCCTGGAGATTATTCGGGACAGTACAAGAGACCCAGTACTTC. The variable domain in full, with the rest retrieved from reference TRBV30 and TRBJ2-5, is SQTIHQWPATLVQPVGSPLSLECTVEGTSNPNLYWYRQAAGRGLQLLFYSVGIGQISSEVPQNLSASRPQDRQFILSSKKLLLSDSGFYLCAWRLFGTVQETQYFGPGTRLLVL.

V gene TRBV9 combines with J gene TRBJ2-5; 9 nucleotides align to TRBD1. Germline loops: CDR1 SGDLS, CDR2 YYNGEE. The CDR3 sequence is 15 residues long. After removal of 4 bases from V and 5 bases from J, the junction contained 9 bases not matched to a gene. The CDR3 nucleotides are TGTGCCAGCAGCACTGGGACAGGGCGGGTGGAGACCCAGTACTTC. Residues: CASSTGTGRVETQYF.